This T cell receptor (beta chain) was documented in a study of OX40 agonist ivuxolimab in advanced cancers. The assay was immunoSEQ multiplex PCR, and TCRdb's table has in-frame clones only and misses some. The repertoire includes some 17,000 clones, about four fifths of them detected once, and around 25% sits in the top ten. As regards this clone: Its antigen is as yet unknown.

General study results and limits: Blood T cells, both CD4+ and CD8+, expanded clonally by week 6 at 0.1 to 3.0 mg/kg.

V lost 6 bases and J lost 3, with 14 bases in between. The CDR3 consists of 15 residues. CDR1 and CDR2 (germline): KGHSH, LQKENI. The material sequenced was CD4+ or CD8+ T cells sorted from blood, taken in a trial of the OX40 agonist ivuxolimab. This chain joins TRBV18 and TRBJ2-2; no clear D. This sequence was found in an adult with an advanced solid tumor such as melanoma, head and neck, liver or kidney cancer. The CDR3 nucleotides are TGTGCCAGCTCCCCTCCTGGCAGTTACACCGGGGAGCTGTTTTTT. Protein product: CASSPPGSYTGELFF.